These T cell receptor beta chains were read from a single sample in a study of control samples from healthy donors and cancer patients. Assay used: immunoSEQ multiplex PCR; TCRdb lists only in-frame clones, some missing. The sample records over 30,000 clones, 86% being singletons. The specimen was PBMCs. Receptors were obtained from a woman aged 40 to 49 with lung cancer. CDR3s include the opening cysteine and the closing phenylalanine or tryptophan. The D gene is left open where the match is weak. The size entry is marked missing in some rows and otherwise reads once, few, many or a size class.

V: TRBV2; size: NA; J: TRBJ1-6; D: NA; CDR3: CAAEGRANSPLHF; DNA: TGTGCCGCGGAGGGGAGAGCTAATTCACCCCTCCACTTT
V: TRBV6-6; size: NA; J: TRBJ2-3; D: TRBD1; CDR3: CASSYSRTGPTDTQYF; DNA: TGTGCCAGCAGTTACTCAAGGACAGGCCCCACAGATACGCAGTATTTT
V: TRBV19; size: NA; J: TRBJ1-5; D: NA; CDR3: CASSGQSNQPQHF; DNA: TGTGCCAGTAGTGGACAGAGCAATCAGCCCCAGCATTTT
V: TRBV19; size: NA; J: TRBJ1-1; D: NA; CDR3: CASSIDRRFEAFF; DNA: TGTGCCAGTAGTATAGATCGGAGATTTGAAGCTTTCTTT
V: TRBV9; size: NA; J: TRBJ2-2; D: NA; CDR3: CASSVAGTSNTGELFF; DNA: TGTGCCAGCAGCGTAGCGGGGACCTCGAACACCGGGGAGCTGTTTTTT
V: TRBV11-3; size: NA; J: TRBJ2-3; D: NA; CDR3: CASSLQARSTDTQYF; DNA: TGTGCCAGCAGCTTACAGGCAAGGAGCACAGATACGCAGTATTTT
V: TRBV5-1; size: NA; J: TRBJ1-2; D: NA; CDR3: CASSPPSSGTLYGYTF; DNA: TGCGCCAGCAGCCCCCCGAGCTCCGGGACACTCTATGGCTACACCTTC
V: TRBV15; size: NA; J: TRBJ1-4; D: NA; CDR3: CATSRAGRSNEKLFF; DNA: TGTGCCACCAGCAGAGCGGGACGGTCTAATGAAAAACTGTTTTTT
V: TRBV6-2/TRBV6-3; size: once; J: TRBJ2-7; D: NA; CDR3: CASSHRDLYEQYF; DNA: TGTGCCAGCAGTCACAGGGACCTATACGAGCAGTACTTC
V: TRBV11-1; size: once; J: TRBJ2-5; D: NA; CDR3: CASSLGGSQETQYF; DNA: TGTGCCAGCAGCTTAGGTGGGAGCCAAGAGACCCAGTACTTC
V: TRBV6-5; size: NA; J: TRBJ2-2; D: NA; CDR3: CASNTIGGELFF; DNA: TGTGCCAGCAACACAATCGGCGGGGAGCTGTTTTTT
V: TRBV2; size: NA; J: TRBJ2-1; D: TRBD2; CDR3: CASLGSGGNYYNEQFF; DNA: TGTGCCAGCCTCGGTAGCGGGGGGAATTATTACAATGAGCAGTTCTTC
V: TRBV7-2; size: NA; J: TRBJ1-1; D: TRBD1; CDR3: CASSLGDRRNTEAFF; DNA: TGTGCCAGCAGCTTAGGGGACAGACGGAACACTGAAGCTTTCTTT
V: TRBV6-5; size: NA; J: TRBJ1-1; D: NA; CDR3: CASSLDWDSAEAFF; DNA: TGTGCCAGCAGCCTAGATTGGGATTCGGCTGAAGCTTTCTTT
V: TRBV6-5; size: once; J: TRBJ1-1; D: NA; CDR3: CASTTLEGRTEAFF; DNA: TGTGCCAGCACCACTTTGGAGGGGAGAACTGAAGCTTTCTTT
V: TRBV5-4; size: NA; J: TRBJ1-4; D: TRBD1; CDR3: CASSSGQGANEKLFF; DNA: TGTGCCAGCAGCTCGGGACAGGGTGCTAATGAAAAACTGTTTTTT
V: TRBV12-3/TRBV12-4; size: NA; J: TRBJ2-1; D: NA; CDR3: CASSGQGGNEQFF; DNA: TGTGCCAGCAGCGGACAGGGAGGGAATGAGCAGTTCTTC
V: TRBV16; size: NA; J: TRBJ2-7; D: NA; CDR3: CASSQERSSYEQYF; DNA: TGTGCCAGCAGCCAAGAACGCAGCTCCTACGAGCAGTACTTC
V: TRBV10-3; size: NA; J: TRBJ1-4; D: NA; CDR3: CAIRDGLEKLFF; DNA: TGTGCCATCAGGGACGGCCTTGAAAAACTGTTTTTT
V: TRBV7-2; size: once; J: TRBJ1-5; D: TRBD1; CDR3: CASSLFGQGAYSNQPQHF; DNA: TGTGCCAGCAGTTTATTCGGACAGGGGGCGTATAGCAATCAGCCCCAGCATTTT
V: TRBV4-2; size: NA; J: TRBJ2-3; D: NA; CDR3: CASSQGTSRDTQYF; DNA: TGTGCCAGCAGCCAAGGAACTAGCCGGGATACGCAGTATTTT
V: TRBV11-2; size: NA; J: TRBJ2-1; D: NA; CDR3: CASSLERGANEQFF; DNA: TGTGCCAGCAGCTTAGAAAGGGGGGCCAATGAGCAGTTCTTC
V: TRBV6-4; size: NA; J: TRBJ2-7; D: TRBD1; CDR3: CASNGQGTYEQYF; DNA: TGTGCCAGCAACGGACAGGGGACATACGAGCAGTACTTC
V: TRBV6-2/TRBV6-3; size: NA; J: TRBJ2-3; D: TRBD1; CDR3: CASSYNTRDRFPDTQYF; DNA: TGTGCCAGCAGTTACAATACCCGGGACAGGTTTCCAGATACGCAGTATTTT
V: TRBV4-3; size: NA; J: TRBJ2-7; D: TRBD2; CDR3: CASSRGVAGVYEQYF; DNA: TGCGCCAGCAGCCGGGGAGTAGCGGGGGTCTACGAGCAGTACTTC
V: TRBV9; size: few; J: TRBJ2-1; D: NA; CDR3: CASSNEQFF; DNA: TGTGCCAGTAGCAATGAGCAGTTCTTC
V: TRBV24-1; size: few; J: TRBJ2-1; D: TRBD2; CDR3: CATSDTGLAGGNEQFF; DNA: TGTGCCACCAGTGATACGGGACTAGCGGGGGGTAATGAGCAGTTCTTC